The sequence of this T cell receptor beta chain was determined in a study of T cell responses to AZD1222 COVID-19 vaccine. For the study at large: Whether given at about 4 or about 12 weeks, second doses were pooled.

Trimming removed 4 bases from V and 3 bases from J, with 13 bases in between. Germline V lookup: CDR1 SGHTA, CDR2 FQGTGA. The CDR3 runs 15 residues. Assay used: immunoSEQ multiplex PCR; TCRdb lists only in-frame clones, some missing. The sample lists around 100,000 clones; 88% were seen once. The clonotype comes from an adult in good health. This rearrangement joins TRBV7-3 to TRBJ2-1, with no clear D. The specimen comprised peripheral blood, sampled on day 0 of AZD1222 vaccination. The CDR3 DNA follows: TGTGCCAGCAGCTCCGGACCCAGAAACTACAATGAGCAGTTCTTC. This gives the protein CASSSGPRNYNEQFF.